This paragraph reports one T cell receptor (beta chain). This clone's antigen is unknown. No much larger clonotype is one base removed from it; base qualities were not supplied. For repertoire sequencing, TCR beta CDR3 regions were amplified from RNA transcripts. HTBI primers and the Qiagen OneStep RT-PCR kit were used in a first-round RT-PCR, which was followed by a second-round multiplex PCR, size selection and purification. Sequencing of the libraries was carried out on an Illumina HiSeq2000 in paired-end mode with 100 bp reads. In the source study's methods: SOAPnuke was used to process the reads, throwing out any read that had adapters, had uncalled bases, had a mean Phred below 15, or lacked an exact constant-primer or identifier match. COPE v1.2.5 was used to merge the high-quality paired reads. Clonotypes were defined as unique nucleotide sequences and were aligned to IMGT TRB V, D and J references using MiTCR v1.1. Only V-J combinations with frequency above 0.0001 were analysed, covering around 99% of repertoires. A TCR clonal expansion and chaos score per V-J combination was defined as the ratio of F50 clonal expansion to chaos observed in the TCRdist matrix. Features were reduced by Welch's t-statistics and random forest to over 10 V-J combinations, which fed a naive Bayes classifier. The similarity between thyroid and blood repertoires was quantified using the Morisita-Horn index. In TCRdb, the public reads were trimmed at Q25 with fastp and aligned with MiXCR, with productive beta chains retained. Each CDR3 protein gets just one entry, which takes the most common genes and DNA from the rows behind it. The V and J calls here are based on TCRdb, not the publication. This sample has about 210,000 distinct CDR3 sequences in its table, and approximately 29% of those were observed once. In total, the top ten clones hold approximately 9% of the sample.

The sample originates from a study of Graves' ophthalmopathy and Graves' hyperthyroidism listed by TCRdb under 2018. About the full investigation: Peripheral blood was collected at initial diagnosis, prior to any treatment. TCR beta repertoire signatures were used to distinguish Graves' ophthalmopathy from Graves' hyperthyroidism and to predict progression to ophthalmopathy. In total, 135 blood samples were TCR-sequenced: 40 to 45 ophthalmopathy, roughly 80 hyperthyroidism and about 17 hyperthyroidism-to-ophthalmopathy patients. To explore V-J signatures that separate ophthalmopathy from hyperthyroidism, a discovery set of about a hundred patients was enrolled, consisting of fewer than 45 with ophthalmopathy and about 60 with stable hyperthyroidism. An independent validation cohort comprised roughly 20 hyperthyroidism patients and about 16 patients who later progressed from hyperthyroidism to ophthalmopathy. In more than five hyperthyroidism patients, the T-cell repertoires found in thyroid tissue were compared with those found in blood. Once sampling was done, hyperthyroidism patients were given methimazole at a starting dose of 30 mg daily, while ophthalmopathy patients were given high-dose intravenous methylprednisolone. For training and testing, the 110 or so patients in the discovery cohort were randomly divided in a 7:3 ratio. Beyond this particular receptor, the publication reports: In validation, the model predicted ophthalmopathy progression with about 71% sensitivity and 72% to 80% specificity; some 13 predicted patients were CT-confirmed with GO in a median of about 6.2 months. Ophthalmopathy was separated from stable hyperthyroidism by the 13-signature model with roughly 88% sensitivity and 81% to 84% specificity in cross-validation and with 80%/75% in the test set. Sample size was not statistically predetermined, and group allocation was not concealed from the investigators. Most of the expanded thyroid clonotypes with a frequency above 0.001 were also detected in blood, and it was suggested that the thyroid immune response may be reflected by blood repertoires.

The ophthalmopathy patients had moderately to severely active disease, with a Clinical Activity Score of 3 or higher, a NOSPECS grade of 4 or higher, and a disease duration of less than 3 months. Patients with other autoimmune diseases, uncontrolled infections, pregnancy or lactation were excluded from the study. Clinical symptoms, serum thyroxine, TRAb, thyroid ultrasound and orbital computed tomography were used for diagnosis. PBMCs were isolated from approximately 10 ml of fresh peripheral blood by Ficoll-Paque density gradient centrifugation. Trizol reagent was used to extract the total RNA, and its quality was then checked on an Agilent 2100 Bioanalyzer. In the germline V gene, CDR1 corresponds to MNHEY and CDR2 to SVGAGI. V ends up 2 bases short and J 5 bases short, with an unmatched junction base count of 8. The CDR3 numbers 15 residues from cysteine through phenylalanine. Of the read, only the CDR3 DNA is kept; its 45 bases are in frame from base 1.

This TCR was sampled from a man aged 50-60 years with Graves' ophthalmopathy. Donor details come from another sample of the same person, matched by shared clones. Specimen: peripheral blood. The V and J segments used are TRBV6-5 and TRBJ1-2; TRBD1 lines up with 7 middle nucleotides. The bases read TGTGCCAGCAGTTACCGGGACAGTCCCCTATATGGCTACACCTTC. It translates as CASSYRDSPLYGYTF.